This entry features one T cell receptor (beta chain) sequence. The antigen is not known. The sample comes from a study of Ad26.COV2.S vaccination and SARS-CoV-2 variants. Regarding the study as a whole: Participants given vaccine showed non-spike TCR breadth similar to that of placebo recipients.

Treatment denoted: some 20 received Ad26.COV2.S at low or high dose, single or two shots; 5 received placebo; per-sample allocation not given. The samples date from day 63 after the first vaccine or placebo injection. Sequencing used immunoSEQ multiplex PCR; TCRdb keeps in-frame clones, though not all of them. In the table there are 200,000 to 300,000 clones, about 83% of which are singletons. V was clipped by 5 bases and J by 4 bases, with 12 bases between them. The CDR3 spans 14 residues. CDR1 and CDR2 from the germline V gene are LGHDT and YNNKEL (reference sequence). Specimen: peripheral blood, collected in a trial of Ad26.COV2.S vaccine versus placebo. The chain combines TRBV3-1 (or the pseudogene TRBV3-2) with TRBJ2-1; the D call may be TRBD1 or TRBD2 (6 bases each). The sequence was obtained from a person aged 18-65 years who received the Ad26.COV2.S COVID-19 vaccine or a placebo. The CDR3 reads CASSGEGGYNEQFF. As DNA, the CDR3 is TGTGCCAGCAGCGGAGAGGGGGGATACAATGAGCAGTTCTTC.